Given below is one T cell receptor (beta chain) in context. Its antigen is not identified. CDR1 is SGHRS and CDR2 is YFSETQ in the germline V gene. This CDR3 has 15 residues. Trimming took off 1 base at V and 2 bases at J, with 13 bases between the two ends. This entry belongs to a study of response to subunit inactivated influenza vaccine. Study-wide findings and caveats: Few additional T cells are recruited per seasonal influenza vaccination, authors suggested.

TCRdb recomputed calls from the RT-PCR reads with MiXCR, one row per CDR3 protein. The sample carries about 780,000 distinct CDR3 sequences, approximately 17% recorded once. The receptor was isolated from a man over 45 who received an inactivated influenza vaccine. The chain combines TRBV5-1 with TRBJ2-7; D uncertain. The sample was PBMCs from blood, taken 4 to 6 days after vaccination. In DNA, the CDR3 is TGCGCCAGCAGCTTGACGTCTAGTGATACCTACGAGCAGTACTTC. It specifies CASSLTSSDTYEQYF.